The entry below describes one T cell receptor beta chain. Its antigen is currently unknown. These data originate in a study of beta chain features in type 1 diabetes. Findings of the study overall: All four CD4+ subsets of Type 1 diabetes patients contained TCRB CDR3s that were moderately but significantly shorter.

Donors underwent one heparinised blood draw, about 120 mL on average. Reverse transcription of all isolated RNA meant that expressed TCRB transcripts were sequenced. Profiling relied on immunoSEQ multiplex PCR, and the TCRdb table lists in-frame clones only, not all of them. Seen here are approximately 470,000 clones, 30% observed once, and the top ten hold about 0.065%. The CDR3 has 15 residues. With V trimmed by 0 bases and J by 3 bases, 4 bases remained unmatched. Per germline, CDR1 SGHDT and CDR2 YYEEEE. The sequenced sample was naive CD4+ T cells from blood. The receptor's source is a man younger than 35 in good health. V usage is TRBV5-6 and J usage is TRBJ2-5; 8 bases agree with TRBD2. CDR3 sequence: CASSLGLAIEETQYF. CDR3 sequence (DNA): TGTGCCAGCAGCTTGGGACTAGCGATAGAAGAGACCCAGTACTTC. Looking up the rest from reference TRBV5-6 and TRBJ2-5 gives the full variable domain: DAGVTQSPTHLIKTRGQQVTLRCSPKSGHDTVSWYQQALGQGPQFIFQYYEEEERQRGNFPDRFSGHQFPNYSSELNVNALLLGDSALYLCASSLGLAIEETQYFGPGTRLLVL.